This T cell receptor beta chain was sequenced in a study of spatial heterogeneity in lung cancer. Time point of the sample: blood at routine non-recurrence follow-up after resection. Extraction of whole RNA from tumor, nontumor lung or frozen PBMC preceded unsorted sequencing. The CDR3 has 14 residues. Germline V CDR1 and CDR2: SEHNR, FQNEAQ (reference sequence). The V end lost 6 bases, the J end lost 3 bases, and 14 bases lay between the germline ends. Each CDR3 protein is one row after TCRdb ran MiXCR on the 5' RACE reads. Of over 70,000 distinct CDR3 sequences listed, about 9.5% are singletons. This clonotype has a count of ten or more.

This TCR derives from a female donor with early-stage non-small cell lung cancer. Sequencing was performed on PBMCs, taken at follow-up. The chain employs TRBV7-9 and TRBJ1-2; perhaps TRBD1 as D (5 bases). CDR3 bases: TGTGCCAGCAGTCAGCAGGGCAGGGACTATGGCTACACCTTC. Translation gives CASSQQGRDYGYTF.